These 14 T cell receptor beta chains were all obtained from the same sample, sequenced in a study of preoperative IRX-2 immunotherapy in early breast cancer. Sequencing used immunoSEQ multiplex PCR; TCRdb keeps in-frame clones, though not all of them. The sample contains around 28,000 clones, roughly 80% of which appear only once. The treatment denotes: preoperative locoregional IRX-2 cytokine immunotherapy. Here the sequenced sample was lymph node tissue, taken before IRX-2 immunotherapy. The receptors originated from a human donor with breast cancer.

Comment on this clone: One end of the junction fails to match germline, which may point to a read error. The chain joins TRBV5-1 to TRBJ1-5; 8 positions match TRBD1. The CDR3 contains 15 residues. Per germline, CDR1 SGHRS and CDR2 YFSETQ. CDR3 protein: CASSLGDRPNQPQHF. The CDR3 nucleotides read TGCGCCAGCAGCTTGGGGGACAGGCCCAATCAGCCCCAACATTTT. Combining the CDR3 with reference TRBV5-1 and TRBJ1-5 gives the whole variable domain KAGVTQTPRYLIKTRGQQVTLSCSPISGHRSVSWYQQTPGQGLQFLFEYFSETQRNKGNFPGRFSGRQFSNSRSEMNVSTLELGDSALYLCASSLGDRPNQPQHFGDGTRLSIL.

The chain combines TRBV23-1 with TRBJ2-5, with 8 nucleotides matching TRBD2. TRBV23-1 falls under the ORF class, with uncertain function. V lost 6 bases, J lost 6 bases, and 12 bases stayed unmatched. The CDR3 contains 15 residues. The CDR3, as DNA: TGCGCCAGCAGCCAAGATCCGGGGGGGTTAAAGACCCAGTACTTC. Protein: CASSQDPGGLKTQYF.

This chain connects TRBV28 to TRBJ1-2; D unresolved. The CDR3 has 14 amino acids. V dropped 6 bases and J dropped 4 bases, with 15 bases sitting between them. Germline V gene sequence: CDR1 MDHEN, CDR2 SYDVKM. The CDR3, as DNA: TGTGCCAGCAGGCTGGACGGAACCTTCTATGGCTACACCTTC. Amino acids: CASRLDGTFYGYTF.

The V call is TRBV4-1, the J call TRBJ2-1; D is ambiguous. Trimming cost V 3 bases and J 12 bases, with 12 bases left between them. The germline V gene has CDR1 MGHRA and CDR2 YSYEKL. The CDR3 runs to 12 residues. The CDR3 DNA reads as TGCGCCAGCAGCCATGGATCCAGTCCGCAGTTCTTC. Translation: CASSHGSSPQFF.

As DNA, the CDR3 is TGTGCCAGCAGCTTCGGACAAAGCACAGATACGCAGTATTTT. Encoded protein: CASSFGQSTDTQYF. V usage is TRBV11-3 and J usage is TRBJ2-3, with D perhaps matching TRBD1 (5 bases). The CDR3 consists of 14 residues. Germline V gene data show CDR1 as SGHNT and CDR2 as YENEEA. V was cut by 3 bases and J by 0 bases, with 7 bases left in between.

This chain uses TRBV23-1 with TRBJ1-1; weak D call: TRBD1 (5 bases). TRBV23-1 is sorted into the ORF group, with uncertain function. The CDR3 is made up of 14 amino acids. Trimming took 5 bases from V and 2 from J, leaving 12 bases between them. As DNA, the CDR3 is TGCGCCAGCAGTTATAGCAGGGAAAACACTGAAGCTTTCTTT. Its translation: CASSYSRENTEAFF.

The V gene is TRBV11-3, the J gene TRBJ2-7; the D is unclear. The ends were cut back, 3 bases at V and 2 bases at J, with 11 bases in the middle. The CDR3 contains 14 residues. CDR1 is SGHNT and CDR2 is YENEEA in the germline V gene. In nucleotides, the CDR3 is TGTGCCAGCAGCTTGAGCCTCCGGGCCTACGAGCAGTACTTC. Residues: CASSLSLRAYEQYF.

This clone was counted only a few times. The V gene is TRBV6-8, the J gene TRBJ2-5; D uncertain. The germline V gene encodes CDR1 MNHGY and CDR2 SAAAGT. Trimming removed 5 bases at V and 2 bases at J, with 9 bases between. This CDR3 comprises 13 residues. The DNA of the CDR3 is TGTGCCAGCAGTACAACAATACAAGAGACCCAGTACTTC. Translating gives CASSTTIQETQYF.

The V gene is TRBV30, the J gene TRBJ2-7, with D uncertain. Trimming shortened V by 0 bases and J by 6 bases, and 6 bases separated the two germline ends. CDR1 and CDR2 from the germline V gene are GTSNPN and SVGIG (reference sequence). CDR3 length: 11 residues. CDR3 loop: CAWSVRREQYF. The CDR3 DNA follows: TGTGCCTGGAGTGTAAGGCGCGAGCAGTACTTC.

CDR3 bases: TGCGCCAGCAGCTTGGAGGGGTTCAGCAATCAGCCCCAGCATTTT. It specifies CASSLEGFSNQPQHF. The V gene is TRBV5-1, the J gene TRBJ1-5; D is perhaps TRBD1 (5 bases). The CDR3 spans 15 residues. Germline V gene data show CDR1 as SGHRS and CDR2 as YFSETQ. V was pared by 0 bases and J by 1 base, with 8 bases between.

The chain carries TRBV7-4 and TRBJ2-7, with D perhaps TRBD2 (5 bases). Germline V lookup: CDR1 SGHVT, CDR2 SQSDAQ. The V gene lost 3 bases and the J gene lost 2 bases, with 17 bases spanning the gap. The CDR3 covers 16 residues. The CDR3 DNA follows: TGTGCCAGCAGCTTGGACCTAGCTAGTGAAACCTACGAGCAGTACTTC. Encoded protein: CASSLDLASETYEQYF.

This clone occurred once. The V call is TRBV9, the J call TRBJ2-2, with a possible D match to TRBD1 (5 bases). Trimming removed 5 bases at V and 4 bases at J, with 12 bases between. In germline, CDR1 is SGDLS, CDR2 YYNGEE. The CDR3 runs 14 residues. DNA of the CDR3: TGTGCCAGCAGTCGGGCAGGGCCCACCGGGGAGCTGTTTTTT. Translated: CASSRAGPTGELFF.

This clone is judged medium-sized. The rearrangement links TRBV12-5 to TRBJ1-1; TRBD1 is a possible D gene (5 bases). Per the germline V gene, CDR1 is LGHNT and CDR2 is FRNRAP. The CDR3 loop spans 17 amino acids. CDR3 DNA: TGTGCCACCTCCCCCTGGGGCACCCGGAGGCCGAACACTGAAGCTTTCTTT. Protein sequence: CATSPWGTRRPNTEAFF.

This clone has only a few counts. The V call is TRBV15, the J call TRBJ1-4; D call uncertain. CDR1 is LNHNV and CDR2 is YYDKDF in the germline V gene (reference sequence). The V gene lost 1 base and the J gene lost 1 base, with 7 bases spanning the gap. This CDR3 comprises 15 residues. CDR3 residues: CATSRGGLTNEKLFF. For the CDR3, the DNA is TGTGCCACCAGCAGAGGAGGGTTAACTAATGAAAAACTGTTTTTT.